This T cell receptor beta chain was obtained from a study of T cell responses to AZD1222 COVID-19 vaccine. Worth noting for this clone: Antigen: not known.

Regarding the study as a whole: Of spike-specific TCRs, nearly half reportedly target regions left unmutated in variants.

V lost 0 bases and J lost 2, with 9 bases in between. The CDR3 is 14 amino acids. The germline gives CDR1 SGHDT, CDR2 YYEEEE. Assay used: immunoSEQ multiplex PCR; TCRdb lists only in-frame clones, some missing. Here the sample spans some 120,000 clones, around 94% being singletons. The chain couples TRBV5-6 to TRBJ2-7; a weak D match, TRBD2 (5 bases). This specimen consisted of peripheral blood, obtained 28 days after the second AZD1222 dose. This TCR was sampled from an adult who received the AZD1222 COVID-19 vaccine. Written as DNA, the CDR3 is TGTGCCAGCAGCTTGGCGGGGAGCACCTACGAGCAGTACTTC. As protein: CASSLAGSTYEQYF.